The 7 T cell receptor beta chains below come from one sample, sequenced in a study of T cells in localized non-small cell lung cancer. This table comes from immunoSEQ multiplex PCR, and its TCRdb copy is limited to in-frame clones, with some not included. The data show around 140,000 clones, with approximately 88% seen just once and over 1.5% held by the top ten. Sequences were derived from peripheral blood, sampled before any cancer treatment. Every receptor here comes from a female donor aged 60 or older with stage I lung adenocarcinoma.

The rearrangement joins TRBV28 to TRBJ2-7; unclear D gene. The CDR3 length is 15 residues. Germline CDR1 reads MDHEN; CDR2 reads SYDVKM. V was pared by 6 bases and J by 0 bases, with 15 bases between. The DNA of the CDR3 is TGTGCCAGCAGCCCTACGGCGGTTAGCTCCTACGAGCAGTACTTC. This gives the protein CASSPTAVSSYEQYF.

DNA of the CDR3: TGTGCCAGTAGTATCGGGACAGTCGTTCCGGGCGGCTACACCTTC. This translates into CASSIGTVVPGGYTF. The V gene is TRBV19, the J gene TRBJ1-2; 7 nucleotides agree with TRBD1. Looked up from germline, CDR1 is LNHDA and CDR2 is SQIVND (reference sequence). The trim removed 3 bases at V and 8 bases at J, leaving 12 bases unmatched. The CDR3 spans 15 residues.

This clone was counted a few times. The chain joins TRBV2 to TRBJ2-5; D unresolved. Germline V gene lookup returns CDR1 SNHLY and CDR2 FYNNEI. The CDR3 is 13 residues long. V was pared by 7 bases and J by 3 bases, with 12 bases between. CDR3 sequence: CASNQYTEETQYF. The CDR3 nucleotides read TGTGCCAGCAATCAGTATACGGAAGAGACCCAGTACTTC.

The chain carries TRBV7-8 and TRBJ2-7; 14 bases map to TRBD2. After removal of 4 bases from V and 5 bases from J, the junction contained 4 bases not matched to a gene. CDR1 and CDR2 (germline): SGHVS, FQNEAQ. The CDR3 is 15 residues long. The DNA of the CDR3 is TGTGCCAGCAGCTCCGGACTAGCGGGAGGCCACGAGCAGTACTTC. Translated, it gives CASSSGLAGGHEQYF.

The chain couples TRBV11-3 to TRBJ1-1; the D is unclear. The CDR3 has 13 residues. V was clipped by 1 base and J by 6 bases, with 9 bases between them. CDR1 is SGHNT, CDR2 YENEEA, per germline. This chain's CDR3 is CASSLGGRAEAFF. The CDR3 bases are TGTGCCAGCAGCTTAGGCGGAAGGGCTGAAGCTTTCTTT.

V and J are TRBV6-6 and TRBJ2-7, with 9 bases matching TRBD2. This CDR3 has 14 amino acids. After removal of 7 bases from V and 4 bases from J, the junction contained 8 bases not matched to a gene. Germline values: CDR1 MNHNY, CDR2 SVGAGI (reference sequence). The CDR3 DNA reads TGTGCCAGCAACATAGCGGGAGAGGGTTACGAGCAGTACTTC. This sequence encodes CASNIAGEGYEQYF.

CDR3 amino acids: CASSDWGGDTQYF. Here the CDR3 DNA reads TGTGCCAGCAGTGACTGGGGGGGAGATACGCAGTATTTT. The rearrangement joins TRBV6-1 to TRBJ2-3; 7 positions match TRBD2. This CDR3 contains 13 residues. Trimming removed 3 bases from V and 5 bases from J; junction bases left unmatched: 2. Germline CDR1 is MNHNS and CDR2 is SASEGT.